This TCR beta chain was observed in a study of T cell changes during pregnancy in multiple sclerosis. The count of this clone is one. V was trimmed by 4 bases and J by 1 base, leaving 19 bases between them. The germline V gene has CDR1 SGHRS and CDR2 YFSETQ. CDR3 length: 17 amino acids. Clones were sequenced by immunoSEQ multiplex PCR, and TCRdb holds only the in-frame ones, with some missing. There are 29,000 or so clones in the sample; around 89% occur only once, and around 7% lies in the top ten. Sequences were derived from CD8+ T cells from peripheral blood mononuclear cells, sampled after pregnancy. This TCR derives from a female donor with multiple sclerosis, enrolled in a pregnancy study. The rearrangement joins TRBV5-1 to TRBJ2-3, with a tentative D call TRBD2 (5 bases). The CDR3 reads CASSPTLVLEGTDTQYF. The DNA of the CDR3 is TGCGCCAGCAGCCCTACCCTAGTTTTGGAGGGCACAGATACGCAGTATTTT.